One and the same sample provided the 31 T cell receptor beta chains below, sequenced in a study of shared clonotypes between healthy human individuals. TCRdb's table, derived via immunoSEQ multiplex PCR, lists solely in-frame clones and lacks some. The data show some 2.3 million clones, more than 85% seen once. The sample taken for sequencing was naive CD4+ T cells from PBMCs. The subset denotes: CD45RA+ positively selected. These receptors all come from a man between 18 and 29 years old in good health. Some clones in this sample may be carry-over from other donors' samples.

The V gene is TRBV4-3, the J gene TRBJ1-2; TRBD1 matches 8 bases. Germline lookup yields CDR1 LGHNA and CDR2 YSLEER. V lost 0 bases and J lost 7; bases outside the gene matches: 10. CDR3 length: 16 amino acids. Here the CDR3 DNA reads TGCGCCAGCAGCCAAGAGGAATACAGGACAGGGAGTGGCTACACCTTC. This sequence encodes CASSQEEYRTGSGYTF.

The rearrangement uses TRBV5-1 and TRBJ2-5; maybe TRBD2 (6 bases). The V end lost 3 bases, the J end lost 3 bases, and 15 bases lay between the germline ends. Germline values: CDR1 SGHRS, CDR2 YFSETQ. The CDR3 totals 15 residues. Here the CDR3 reads CASSSLPSAEETQYF. The DNA of the CDR3 is TGCGCCAGCAGCTCCCTCCCTAGCGCGGAAGAGACCCAGTACTTC.

In regard to this clone: Other DNA sequences of this sample code for an identical CDR3. The rearrangement links TRBV7-3 to TRBJ2-2; no firm D call. The CDR3 runs to 13 residues. Germline V gene data show CDR1 as SGHTA and CDR2 as FQGTGA. Trimming took 1 base from V and 4 from J, leaving 4 bases between them. The CDR3 protein is CASSLSSTGELFF. The CDR3 DNA is TGTGCCAGCAGCTTAAGTAGCACCGGGGAGCTGTTTTTT.

The V and J genes are TRBV6-5 and TRBJ2-5; 8 bases are a match to TRBD1. V was pared by 8 bases and J by 4 bases, with 9 bases of the junction left unmatched. Germline loops: CDR1 MNHEY, CDR2 SVGAGI. The CDR3 is 14 residues long. CDR3 DNA sequence: TGTGCCAGCCGCCAGGGGGCGTTCGCAGAGACCCAGTACTTC. It encodes CASRQGAFAETQYF.

The chain uses TRBV5-6 and TRBJ2-7; 12 positions agree with TRBD2. CDR1 is SGHDT, CDR2 YYEEEE, per germline. The CDR3 covers 18 residues. Trimming took 4 bases from V and 2 from J; bases not matched to a gene: 13. CDR3 bases: TGTGCCAGCAGCGGTGGTATACTAGCGGGAGGTTACACCTACGAGCAGTACTTC. This encodes CASSGGILAGGYTYEQYF.

The chain carries TRBV28 and TRBJ2-3; TRBD1 is a possible D gene (5 bases). The length of the CDR3 is 15 residues. Trimming took off 1 base at V and 5 bases at J, with 13 bases between the two ends. The germline V gene has CDR1 MDHEN and CDR2 SYDVKM. The CDR3 reads CASSLYRGPGDTQYF. The CDR3 region has the DNA TGTGCCAGCAGTTTATATAGGGGTCCCGGAGATACGCAGTATTTT.

The V call is TRBV14, the J call TRBJ2-5; unclear D gene. The V end was cut by 1 base, the J end by 0 bases, with 12 bases between. There are 16 residues in the CDR3. CDR1 SGHDN and CDR2 FVKESK come from the germline V gene. In DNA, the CDR3 is TGTGCCAGCAGCCAAGGAGGCACTTCGTACCAAGAGACCCAGTACTTC. Its translation is CASSQGGTSYQETQYF.

This clone has a single count. This chain links TRBV11-2 with TRBJ2-1; TRBD1 or TRBD2 may be the D gene (5 bases each). The CDR3 consists of 18 residues. Per the germline V gene, CDR1 is SGHAT and CDR2 is FQNNGV. Trimming left V 3 bases short and J 4 bases short, with 22 bases between. CDR3 in DNA: TGTGCCAGCAGCTTCATCCGGGGCGCGTCGCGACCTTACAATGAGCAGTTCTTC. It encodes CASSFIRGASRPYNEQFF.

The rearrangement joins TRBV28 to TRBJ1-5; 7 nucleotides match TRBD1. The CDR3 has 14 residues. The V and J ends lost 9 bases and 3 bases, in that order; junction bases with no gene match: 8. CDR1 and CDR2 from the germline V gene are MDHEN and SYDVKM. CDR3 DNA: TGTGCCAGTGTAAAGGGACAGATCAATCAGCCCCAGCATTTT. Translating gives CASVKGQINQPQHF.

This clone was picked up one time. The rearrangement joins TRBV4-2 to TRBJ2-3, with D unclear. Trimming pared 5 bases from V and 1 base from J, leaving 7 bases between. The CDR3 contains 13 residues. Germline CDR1 LGHNA, CDR2 YNFKEQ. CDR3 sequence reads: CASSDGRTDTQYF. CDR3 sequence (DNA): TGTGCCAGCAGCGACGGACGCACAGATACGCAGTATTTT.

This rearrangement joins TRBV30 to TRBJ2-7, with D tentatively TRBD1 (6 bases). The CDR3 runs to 15 residues. V gave up 0 bases and J gave up 4 bases, with 16 bases separating them. Germline V gene sequence: CDR1 GTSNPN, CDR2 SVGIG (reference sequence). The CDR3 nucleotides read TGTGCCTGGAGTGTACAGCAGGGGTTCGTATACGAGCAGTACTTC. Amino acids: CAWSVQQGFVYEQYF.

The V and J genes are TRBV30 and TRBJ2-4; maybe TRBD1 (5 bases). Germline values: CDR1 GTSNPN, CDR2 SVGIG (reference sequence). The CDR3 length is 17 residues. With 0 bases removed from V and 0 bases from J, the gap between germline ends came to 15 bases. CDR3 in DNA: TGTGCCTGGAGTGTGTCCCGGACACCGGTAGCCAAAAACATTCAGTACTTC. It codes for CAWSVSRTPVAKNIQYF. The variable domain in full, with the rest retrieved from reference TRBV30 and TRBJ2-4, is SQTIHQWPATLVQPVGSPLSLECTVEGTSNPNLYWYRQAAGRGLQLLFYSVGIGQISSEVPQNLSASRPQDRQFILSSKKLLLSDSGFYLCAWSVSRTPVAKNIQYFGAGTRLSVL.

The chain recombines TRBV6-5 with TRBJ1-4; TRBD1 matches 10 bases. Germline V gene lookup returns CDR1 MNHEY and CDR2 SVGAGI. The V gene end was trimmed by 5 bases and the J gene end by 8 bases; junction bases not matched to a gene: 5. The CDR3 is 14 amino acids. The CDR3 sequence is CASSGQGEPEKLFF. Written as DNA, the CDR3 is TGTGCCAGCAGTGGACAGGGGGAGCCGGAAAAACTGTTTTTT.

The rearrangement links TRBV7-9 to TRBJ1-5; D call uncertain. The CDR3 has 15 amino acids. Trimming took off 1 base at V and 0 bases at J, with 7 bases between the two ends. The germline CDR1 and CDR2 sequences are SEHNR and FQNEAQ (reference sequence). The CDR3 nucleotides read TGTGCCAGCAGCTTAGATTCAGGTAGCAATCAGCCCCAGCATTTT. This gives the protein CASSLDSGSNQPQHF.

The V call is TRBV7-9, the J call TRBJ1-1, with 9 bases fitting TRBD1. The CDR3 runs to 13 residues. Germline CDR1 SEHNR, CDR2 FQNEAQ (reference sequence). With V trimmed by 5 bases and J by 6 bases, 4 bases remained unmatched. CDR3 residues: CASSGQGTAEAFF. The CDR3 DNA reads TGTGCCAGCAGCGGACAGGGGACAGCTGAAGCTTTCTTT.

This chain uses TRBV30 with TRBJ1-5, with D perhaps TRBD1 (5 bases). The germline V and J ends were trimmed by 3 bases and 3 bases, with 9 bases remaining between them. CDR1 is GTSNPN, CDR2 SVGIG, per germline (reference sequence). This CDR3 comprises 13 residues. The CDR3 is CAWSQGLNQPQHF. As DNA, the CDR3 is TGTGCCTGGAGCCAGGGACTCAATCAGCCCCAGCATTTT.

This clone has just a few counts. V is TRBV19 and J is TRBJ1-1; 8 bases line up with TRBD1. This CDR3 spans 15 amino acids. Germline assignment: CDR1 LNHDA and CDR2 SQIVND (reference sequence). V lost 8 bases, J lost 1 base, and 9 bases stayed unmatched. CDR3 nucleotide sequence: TGTGCCAGTGGGCGGACAGGGATGGGGAACACTGAAGCTTTCTTT. Translating it yields CASGRTGMGNTEAFF. The full variable domain, completed using reference TRBV19 and TRBJ1-1, is DGGITQSPKYLFRKEGQNVTLSCEQNLNHDAMYWYRQDPGQGLRLIYYSQIVNDFQKGDIAEGYSVSREKKESFPLTVTSAQKNPTAFYLCASGRTGMGNTEAFFGQGTRLTVV.

This clone was observed once. The chain recombines TRBV28 with TRBJ1-2, with D unclear. The length of the CDR3 is 14 residues. Trimming took 4 bases from V and 2 from J, leaving 11 bases between them. Germline loops: CDR1 MDHEN, CDR2 SYDVKM. In nucleotides, the CDR3 is TGTGCCAGCAGTTCCTCCCCCCCCAACTATGGCTACACCTTC. It encodes CASSSSPPNYGYTF.

This chain connects TRBV2 to TRBJ2-2, with D unresolved. CDR1 and CDR2 from the germline V gene are SNHLY and FYNNEI. Deletions cut 7 bases from V and 3 bases from J, with 18 bases between. This CDR3 region has 16 residues. The DNA of the CDR3 is TGTGCCAGCATTCGAGAAGGGCCGCCGTACACCGGGGAGCTGTTTTTT. It translates to CASIREGPPYTGELFF. Using reference TRBV2 and TRBJ2-2 for the parts outside the CDR3, the full variable domain is EPEVTQTPSHQVTQMGQEVILRCVPISNHLYFYWYRQILGQKVEFLVSFYNNEISEKSEIFDDQFSVERPDGSNFTLKIRSTKLEDSAMYFCASIREGPPYTGELFFGEGSRLTVL.

The chain links TRBV29-1 to TRBJ2-7; 11 bases fit TRBD1. This CDR3 has 14 residues. Germline assignment: CDR1 SQVTM and CDR2 ANQGSEA. V gave up 6 bases and J gave up 4 bases; unmatched junction bases: 8. Here the CDR3 reads CSVAPGQGVYEQYF. CDR3 sequence (DNA): TGCAGCGTAGCCCCGGGACAGGGGGTGTACGAGCAGTACTTC.

The rearrangement uses TRBV7-6 and TRBJ2-4; 12 bases are a match to TRBD1. Germline CDR1 reads SGHVS; CDR2 reads FNYEAQ. J was trimmed by 7 bases and V by 5 bases; bases with no gene match: 12. The CDR3 is 17 amino acids. The CDR3 spells CASSKYGTGGAGNIQYF. CDR3 sequence (DNA): TGTGCCAGCAGCAAATACGGGACAGGGGGCGCTGGGAACATTCAGTACTTC. The full variable domain, completed using reference TRBV7-6 and TRBJ2-4, is GAGVSQSPRYKVTKRGQDVALRCDPISGHVSLYWYRQALGQGPEFLTYFNYEAQQDKSGLPNDRFSAERPEGSISTLTIQRTEQRDSAMYRCASSKYGTGGAGNIQYFGAGTRLSVL.

The chain has TRBV5-1 and TRBJ2-4; the D gene is possibly TRBD1 (6 bases). V lost 3 bases and J 0 bases, leaving 13 bases between the germline ends. The CDR3 runs to 16 residues. From germline, CDR1 is SGHRS and CDR2 YFSETQ. CDR3 bases: TGCGCCAGCAGCTCGGAGGCAGGGGTAGCCAAAAACATTCAGTACTTC. Encoded protein: CASSSEAGVAKNIQYF.

This chain links TRBV28 with TRBJ2-7; D unresolved. The CDR3 has 12 residues. Trimming took 6 bases from V and 4 from J, leaving 10 bases between them. Per germline, CDR1 MDHEN and CDR2 SYDVKM. The CDR3 sequence: CASSVGRYEQYF. CDR3 sequence (DNA): TGTGCCAGCAGCGTCGGGCGTTACGAGCAGTACTTC.

This clone has only one observation. The chain recombines TRBV6-5 with TRBJ2-1; TRBD1 matches at 9 bases. CDR3 length equals 16 residues. The ends lost 2 bases at V and 4 bases at J; junction bases unmatched: 6. Germline V gives CDR1 MNHEY, CDR2 SVGAGI. The CDR3 here is CASSYGGTGRYNEQFF. The CDR3 DNA reads TGTGCCAGCAGTTACGGGGGGACAGGGAGGTACAATGAGCAGTTCTTC.

The chain carries TRBV5-4 and TRBJ2-3; D perhaps matches TRBD2 (6 bases). This CDR3 has 15 residues. V was clipped by 1 base and J by 4 bases, with 13 bases between them. Germline CDR1 and CDR2: SGHNT and YYREEE (reference sequence). CDR3 in DNA: TGTGCCAGCAGCTTGACGGGAGCTGGCGCAGATACGCAGTATTTT. This translates into CASSLTGAGADTQYF.

The V and J genes are TRBV7-3 and TRBJ2-1; the D gene is possibly TRBD2 (5 bases). V gave up 1 base and J gave up 2 bases, with 9 bases separating them. The CDR3 totals 15 residues. Germline V gene lookup returns CDR1 SGHTA and CDR2 FQGTGA. Here the CDR3 reads CASSLSSAAYNEQFF. The CDR3 region has the DNA TGTGCCAGCAGCTTAAGTAGCGCTGCCTACAATGAGCAGTTCTTC.

The chain is built from TRBV28 and TRBJ2-7, with TRBD1 as a possible D gene (5 bases). Germline V gene data show CDR1 as MDHEN and CDR2 as SYDVKM. This CDR3 comprises 12 residues. V was cut by 5 bases and J by 7 bases, with 12 bases left in between. DNA of the CDR3: TGTGCCAGCAGTATCCCAGGGCGAGAGCAGTACTTC. It is translated as CASSIPGREQYF. The whole variable domain, filled in from reference TRBV28 and TRBJ2-7, reads DVKVTQSSRYLVKRTGEKVFLECVQDMDHENMFWYRQDPGLGLRLIYFSYDVKMKEKGDIPEGYSVSREKKERFSLILESASTNQTSMYLCASSIPGREQYFGPGTRLTVT.

Note on this clone: The same CDR3 also results from other DNA sequences found in this sample. The chain combines TRBV9 with TRBJ2-3, with D possibly being TRBD1 or TRBD2 (5 bases each). V lost 0 bases to trimming and J lost 4 bases, with 9 bases between them. This CDR3 is 14 amino acids long. Germline CDR1 SGDLS, CDR2 YYNGEE. The CDR3 region is CASSVAGSADTQYF. CDR3 nucleotides: TGTGCCAGCAGCGTAGCAGGGAGCGCAGATACGCAGTATTTT. The entire variable domain, with the rest obtained from reference TRBV9 and TRBJ2-3, is as follows: DSGVTQTPKHLITATGQRVTLRCSPRSGDLSVYWYQQSLDQGLQFLIQYYNGEERAKGNILERFSAQQFPDLHSELNLSSLELGDSALYFCASSVAGSADTQYFGPGTRLTVL.

This sequence joins TRBV25-1 and TRBJ2-1; a possible D gene is TRBD2 (6 bases). This CDR3 has 12 residues. The germline gives CDR1 MGHDK, CDR2 SYGVNS. Deletions cut 1 base from V and 8 bases from J, with 6 bases between. In nucleotides, the CDR3 is TGTGCCAGCAGTGAATGGGGGGATGAGCAGTTCTTC. Protein: CASSEWGDEQFF.

V usage is TRBV7-6 and J usage is TRBJ1-1, with TRBD1 as a possible D gene (5 bases). Germline V gene sequence: CDR1 SGHVS, CDR2 FNYEAQ. Deletions cut 5 bases from V and 7 bases from J, with 14 bases between. CDR3 size: 13 residues. The chain's CDR3 is CASSQRTGVEAFF. The CDR3 bases are TGTGCCAGCAGCCAACGAACGGGGGTTGAAGCTTTCTTT.

As for this clone: Other nucleotide sequences from this sample produce the same CDR3. The V gene is TRBV28, the J gene TRBJ2-7; D call uncertain. The CDR3 runs to 12 residues. CDR1 and CDR2 from the germline V gene are MDHEN and SYDVKM. With 8 bases removed from V and 0 bases from J, the gap between germline ends came to 8 bases. The CDR3 DNA is TGTGCCAGCGGAGTCAGCTCCTACGAGCAGTACTTC. Protein: CASGVSSYEQYF. Looking up the rest from reference TRBV28 and TRBJ2-7 gives the full variable domain: DVKVTQSSRYLVKRTGEKVFLECVQDMDHENMFWYRQDPGLGLRLIYFSYDVKMKEKGDIPEGYSVSREKKERFSLILESASTNQTSMYLCASGVSSYEQYFGPGTRLTVT.